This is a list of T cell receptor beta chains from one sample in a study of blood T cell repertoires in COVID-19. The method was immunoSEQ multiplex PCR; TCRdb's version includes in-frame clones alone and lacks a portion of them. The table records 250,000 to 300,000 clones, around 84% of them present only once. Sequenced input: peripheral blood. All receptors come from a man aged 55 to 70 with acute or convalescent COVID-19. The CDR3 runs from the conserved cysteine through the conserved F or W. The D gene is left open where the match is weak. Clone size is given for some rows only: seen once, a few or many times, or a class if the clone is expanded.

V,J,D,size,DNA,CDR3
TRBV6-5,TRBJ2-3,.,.,TGTGCCAGCAGTTACACGGGAGCAAGTGGGGATACGCAGTATTTT,CASSYTGASGDTQYF
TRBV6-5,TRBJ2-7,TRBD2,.,TGTGCCAGCAGTCCCGGGACTAGCGGGCTCTACGAGCAGTACTTC,CASSPGTSGLYEQYF
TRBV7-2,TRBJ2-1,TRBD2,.,TGTGCCAGCAGCTTAGAAGGGCTAGCGGTCTACAATGAGCAGTTCTTC,CASSLEGLAVYNEQFF
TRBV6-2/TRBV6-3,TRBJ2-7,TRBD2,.,TGTGCCAGCAGTTACTTCTTGGGACTAGACGAGCAGTACTTC,CASSYFLGLDEQYF
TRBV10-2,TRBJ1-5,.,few,TGCGCCAGCAGTTGGCAGGGGTCCCAGCCCCAGCATTTT,CASSWQGSQPQHF
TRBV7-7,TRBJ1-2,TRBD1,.,TGTGCTAGCAGCTCGGAAGGACAGGGGGCTGAAGGCTACACCTTC,CASSSEGQGAEGYTF
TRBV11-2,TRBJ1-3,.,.,TGTGCCAGCAGCTTAGGGTCACCGGCTGGAAACACCATATATTTT,CASSLGSPAGNTIYF
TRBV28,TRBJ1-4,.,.,TGTGCCAGCAGTCCAATTCAGGCAACTAATGAAAAACTGTTTTTT,CASSPIQATNEKLFF
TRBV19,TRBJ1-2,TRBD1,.,TGTGCCAGTTTTGATCTCGGACAGGGGGATGGCTACACCTTC,CASFDLGQGDGYTF
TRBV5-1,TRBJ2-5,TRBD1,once,TGCGCCAGCAGCTTGGCGCCAGGGGGCCAAGAGACCCAGTACTTC,CASSLAPGGQETQYF